Below, 9 T cell receptor beta chains from the same sample are listed, as sequenced in a study of graft-versus-host responses after intestinal transplantation. No cognate antigen is known for these TCRs. Clones were sequenced by immunoSEQ multiplex PCR, and TCRdb holds only the in-frame ones, with some missing. The repertoire holds 30,000 to 45,000 clones, with 85% to 95% as singletons. The source material was unstimulated CD8+ T cells sorted from spleen or lymph node cells, sampled before transplant. These receptor sequences come from a human donor who was the organ donor for an intestinal transplant.

The genes are TRBV5-8 and TRBJ2-1; 11 bases fit TRBD2. After removal of 4 bases from V and 8 bases from J, the junction contained 5 bases not matched to a gene. This CDR3 is built from 14 residues. Germline CDR1 is SGHTS and CDR2 is YDEGEE. The CDR3 sequence: CASSPGTSGYEQFF. The CDR3 DNA reads TGTGCCAGCAGCCCCGGGACTAGCGGATATGAGCAGTTCTTC.

In DNA form, the CDR3 reads TGTGCCAGCAGCTTAACAACATATAGCGCAGATACGCAGTATTTT. Translated, it gives CASSLTTYSADTQYF. The rearrangement joins TRBV7-6 to TRBJ2-3; D may be TRBD2 (5 bases). The germline gives CDR1 SGHVS, CDR2 FNYEAQ. Trimming pared 2 bases from V and 4 bases from J, leaving 13 bases between. CDR3 length: 15 residues. The full variable domain, in which reference TRBV7-6 and TRBJ2-3 provide the parts outside the CDR3, is GAGVSQSPRYKVTKRGQDVALRCDPISGHVSLYWYRQALGQGPEFLTYFNYEAQQDKSGLPNDRFSAERPEGSISTLTIQRTEQRDSAMYRCASSLTTYSADTQYFGPGTRLTVL.

This clone was observed once. Distinct nucleotide sequences in the sample also encode this CDR3. The chain is built from TRBV27 and TRBJ2-1; TRBD1 or TRBD2 may be the D gene (5 bases each). The germline gives CDR1 MNHEY, CDR2 SMNVEV (reference sequence). This CDR3 spans 15 amino acids. The ends were cut back, 0 bases at V and 7 bases at J, with 13 bases in the middle. The CDR3 region is CASSLSGPRRNEQFF. The CDR3 DNA follows: TGTGCCAGCAGTTTATCGGGACCTCGACGGAATGAGCAGTTCTTC.

The J gene is TRBJ1-2, the V gene TRBV5-1; 9 nucleotides line up with TRBD1. This CDR3 has 15 amino acids. V trimming: 4 bases; J trimming: 6 bases; junction bases outside the gene matches: 10. CDR1 is SGHRS and CDR2 is YFSETQ in the germline V gene. The CDR3 reads CASSLNRGQNHGYTF. Written as DNA, the CDR3 is TGCGCCAGCAGCCTGAACAGGGGGCAGAACCATGGCTACACCTTC.

V usage is TRBV4-2 and J usage is TRBJ1-3; D may be TRBD1 (5 bases). V was clipped by 1 base and J by 0 bases, with 16 bases between them. CDR3 size: 18 residues. Germline CDR1 LGHNA, CDR2 YNFKEQ. The CDR3 region is CASSQVRDLPRSGNTIYF. DNA of the CDR3: TGTGCCAGCAGCCAAGTACGGGACCTTCCTCGCTCTGGAAACACCATATATTTT.

J is TRBJ2-7 and V is TRBV6-1, with D perhaps matching TRBD1 or TRBD2 (6 bases each). Trimming shortened V by 3 bases and J by 2 bases, and 17 bases separated the two germline ends. Germline V gene data show CDR1 as MNHNS and CDR2 as SASEGT. The CDR3 is 16 amino acids. The CDR3 DNA follows: TGTGCCAGCAGTGACTACAGGGAGGTAGTCACCTACGAGCAGTACTTC. It encodes CASSDYREVVTYEQYF.

J is TRBJ1-5 and V is TRBV2; tentatively, D is TRBD1 (5 bases). V gave up 0 bases and J gave up 3 bases, with 12 bases separating them. This CDR3 is 16 amino acids long. Germline CDR1 SNHLY, CDR2 FYNNEI. In DNA, the CDR3 is TGTGCCAGCAGTGAAGCTGGCGGGACTTTCAATCAGCCCCAGCATTTT. Translation: CASSEAGGTFNQPQHF.

The chain uses TRBV27 and TRBJ2-1; 8 positions agree with TRBD1. The CDR3 consists of 13 residues. The trim removed 7 bases at V and 4 bases at J, leaving 3 bases unmatched. Per the germline V gene, CDR1 is MNHEY and CDR2 is SMNVEV (reference sequence). The CDR3 loop is CASTGGRYNEQFF. Here the CDR3 DNA reads TGTGCCAGCACAGGGGGCAGGTACAATGAGCAGTTCTTC.

The V gene is TRBV7-2, the J gene TRBJ2-7; no clear D gene. This CDR3 comprises 15 residues. Germline V CDR1 and CDR2: SGHTA, FQGNSA. V lost 5 bases, J lost 3 bases, and 17 bases lay in between. The CDR3, as DNA: TGTGCCAGCAGCGAAGGACCCTCAAGGGTCTACGAGCAGTACTTC. This codes for CASSEGPSRVYEQYF.